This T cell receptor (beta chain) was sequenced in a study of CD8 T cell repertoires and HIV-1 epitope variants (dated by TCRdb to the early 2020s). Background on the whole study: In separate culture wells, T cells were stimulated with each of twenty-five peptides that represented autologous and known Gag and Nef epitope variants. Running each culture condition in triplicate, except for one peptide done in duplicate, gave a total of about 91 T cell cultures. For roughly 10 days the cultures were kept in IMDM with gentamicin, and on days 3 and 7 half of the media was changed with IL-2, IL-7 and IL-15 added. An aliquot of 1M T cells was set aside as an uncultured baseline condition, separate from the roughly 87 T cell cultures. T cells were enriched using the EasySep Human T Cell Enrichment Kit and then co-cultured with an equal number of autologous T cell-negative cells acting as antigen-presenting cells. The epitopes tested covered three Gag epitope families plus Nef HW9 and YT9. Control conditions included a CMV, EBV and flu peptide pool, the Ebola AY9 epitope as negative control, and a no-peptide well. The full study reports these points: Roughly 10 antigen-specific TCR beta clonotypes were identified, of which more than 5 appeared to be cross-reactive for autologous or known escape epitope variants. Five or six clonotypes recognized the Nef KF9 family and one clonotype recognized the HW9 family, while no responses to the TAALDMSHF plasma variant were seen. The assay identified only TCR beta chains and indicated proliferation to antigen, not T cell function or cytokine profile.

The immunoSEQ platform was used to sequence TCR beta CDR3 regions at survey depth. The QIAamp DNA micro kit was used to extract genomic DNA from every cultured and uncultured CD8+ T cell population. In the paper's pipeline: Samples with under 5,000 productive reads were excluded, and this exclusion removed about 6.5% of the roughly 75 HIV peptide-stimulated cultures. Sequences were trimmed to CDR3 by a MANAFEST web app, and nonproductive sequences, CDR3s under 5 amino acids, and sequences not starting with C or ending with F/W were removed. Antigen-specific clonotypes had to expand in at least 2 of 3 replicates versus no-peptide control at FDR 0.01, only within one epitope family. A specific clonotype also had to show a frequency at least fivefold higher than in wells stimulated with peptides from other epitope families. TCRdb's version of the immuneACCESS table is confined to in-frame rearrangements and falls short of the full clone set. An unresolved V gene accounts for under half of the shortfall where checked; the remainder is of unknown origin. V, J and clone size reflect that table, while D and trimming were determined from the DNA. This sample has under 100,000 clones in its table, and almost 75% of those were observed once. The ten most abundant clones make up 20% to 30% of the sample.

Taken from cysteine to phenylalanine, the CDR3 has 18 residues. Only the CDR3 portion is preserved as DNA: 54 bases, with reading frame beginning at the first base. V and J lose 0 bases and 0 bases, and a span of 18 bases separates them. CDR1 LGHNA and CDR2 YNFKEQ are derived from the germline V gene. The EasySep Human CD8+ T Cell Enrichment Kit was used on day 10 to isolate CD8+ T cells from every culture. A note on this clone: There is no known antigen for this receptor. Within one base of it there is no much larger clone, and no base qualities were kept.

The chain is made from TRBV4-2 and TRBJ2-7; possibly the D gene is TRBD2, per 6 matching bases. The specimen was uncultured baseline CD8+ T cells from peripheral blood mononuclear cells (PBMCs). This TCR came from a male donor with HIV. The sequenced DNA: TGTGCCAGCAGCCAAGATACCCATCTAGCGAGACTCTCCTACGAGCAGTACTTC. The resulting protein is CASSQDTHLARLSYEQYF.